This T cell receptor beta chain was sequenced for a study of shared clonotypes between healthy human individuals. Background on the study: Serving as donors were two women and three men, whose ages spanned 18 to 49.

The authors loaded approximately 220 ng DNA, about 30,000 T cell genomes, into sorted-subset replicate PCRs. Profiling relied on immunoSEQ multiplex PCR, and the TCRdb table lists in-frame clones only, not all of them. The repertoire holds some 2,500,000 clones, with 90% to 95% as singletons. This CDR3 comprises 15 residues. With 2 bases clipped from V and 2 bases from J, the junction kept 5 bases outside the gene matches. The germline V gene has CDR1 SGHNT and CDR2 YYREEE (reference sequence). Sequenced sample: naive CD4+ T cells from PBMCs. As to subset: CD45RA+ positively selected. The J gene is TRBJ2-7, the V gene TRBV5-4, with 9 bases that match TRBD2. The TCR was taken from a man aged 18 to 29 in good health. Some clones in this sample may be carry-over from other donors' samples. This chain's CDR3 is CASSFKAGGTYEQYF. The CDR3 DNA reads TGTGCCAGCAGCTTCAAAGCGGGAGGAACCTACGAGCAGTACTTC. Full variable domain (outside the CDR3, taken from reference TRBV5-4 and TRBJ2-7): ETGVTQSPTHLIKTRGQQVTLRCSSQSGHNTVSWYQQALGQGPQFIFQYYREEENGRGNFPPRFSGLQFPNYSSELNVNALELDDSALYLCASSFKAGGTYEQYFGPGTRLTVT.